Listed here is a single T cell receptor (beta chain). Its specificity is not known. The source of the sample is a study of graft-versus-host responses after intestinal transplantation. Whole-study context: Multivisceral, liver-intestinal, or isolated intestinal transplants were given to recipients. Regarding the study as a whole: Circulating GvH clones peaking coincided with falling HvG clones soon after transplant. Recipient marrow showed GvH clones, some seen first in ileum or blood. Within allografts, high graft-versus-host to host-versus-graft clonal ratios were seen among patients with graft-donor T cell macrochimerism.

Lymphocytes from graft epithelium and lamina propria were isolated. V lost 3 bases and J 8 bases, leaving 11 bases between the germline ends. The CDR3 is 12 amino acids. From germline, CDR1 is SGHNT and CDR2 YYREEE (reference sequence). The table came from immunoSEQ multiplex PCR; TCRdb's copy has only in-frame clones and leaves some out. The sample holds about 3,300 clones; roughly 80% are singletons and the top ten take about 9.4%. The specimen comprised ileum tissue, sampled roughly 5 and 7 days after intestinal transplantation. The chain recombines TRBV5-4 with TRBJ1-2, with D unclear. This TCR derives from a human patient who received an intestinal transplant, so some T cells may come from the graft donor. The CDR3 DNA is TGTGCCAGCAGCTCGGACGTTTCGGGCTACACCTTC. Its protein product is CASSSDVSGYTF.